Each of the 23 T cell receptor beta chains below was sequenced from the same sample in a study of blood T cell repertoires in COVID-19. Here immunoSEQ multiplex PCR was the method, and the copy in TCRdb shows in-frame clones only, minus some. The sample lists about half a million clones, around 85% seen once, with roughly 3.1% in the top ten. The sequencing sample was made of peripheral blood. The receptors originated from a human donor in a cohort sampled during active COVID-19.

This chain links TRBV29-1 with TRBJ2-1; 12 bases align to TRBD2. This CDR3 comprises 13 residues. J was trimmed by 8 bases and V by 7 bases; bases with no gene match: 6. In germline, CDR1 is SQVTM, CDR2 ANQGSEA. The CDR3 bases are TGCAGCGCCTGGACTAGCGGGATCTATGAGCAGTTCTTC. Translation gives CSAWTSGIYEQFF.

The CDR3 DNA sequence: TGTGCCAGCAGGGGGGCTAGCGGGAGACCGGTAACGCAGTATTTT. Its protein is CASRGASGRPVTQYF. J is TRBJ2-3 and V is TRBV28, with 10 bases matching TRBD2. The CDR3 is 15 residues long. V shed 6 bases, J shed 9 bases, and the junction held 12 bases outside the gene matches. Germline loops: CDR1 MDHEN, CDR2 SYDVKM.

CDR3 amino acids: CASSTTGPLDTQYF. In DNA form, the CDR3 reads TGTGCCAGTAGTACAACAGGGCCACTAGATACGCAGTATTTT. This chain connects TRBV19 to TRBJ2-3, with a weak D call TRBD1 (6 bases). This CDR3 spans 14 amino acids. V lost 4 bases and J lost 5, with 13 bases in between. Germline CDR1 is LNHDA and CDR2 is SQIVND (reference sequence).

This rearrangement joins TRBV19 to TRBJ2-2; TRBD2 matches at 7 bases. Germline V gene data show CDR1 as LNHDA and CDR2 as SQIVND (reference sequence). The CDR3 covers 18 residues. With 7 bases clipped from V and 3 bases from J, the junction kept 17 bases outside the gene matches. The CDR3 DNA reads TGTGCCAGTACCGACCGTCCGGTGCTAGCGGCCGACACCGGGGAGCTGTTTTTT. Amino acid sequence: CASTDRPVLAADTGELFF.

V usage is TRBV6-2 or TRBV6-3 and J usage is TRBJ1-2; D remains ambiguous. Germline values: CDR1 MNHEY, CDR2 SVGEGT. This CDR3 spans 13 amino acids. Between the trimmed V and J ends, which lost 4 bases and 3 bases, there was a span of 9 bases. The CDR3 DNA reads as TGTGCCAGCAGTTGGCAAGAGGACTATGGCTACACCTTC. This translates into CASSWQEDYGYTF.

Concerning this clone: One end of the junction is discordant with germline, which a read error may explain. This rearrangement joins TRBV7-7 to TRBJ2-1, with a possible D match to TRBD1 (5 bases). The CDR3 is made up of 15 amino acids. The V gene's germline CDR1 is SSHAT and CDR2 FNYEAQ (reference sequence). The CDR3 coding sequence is TGTGCTAGCAGCTCCCTAAGGGGTACTTACAATGAGCAGTTCTTC. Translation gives CASSSLRGTYNEQFF.

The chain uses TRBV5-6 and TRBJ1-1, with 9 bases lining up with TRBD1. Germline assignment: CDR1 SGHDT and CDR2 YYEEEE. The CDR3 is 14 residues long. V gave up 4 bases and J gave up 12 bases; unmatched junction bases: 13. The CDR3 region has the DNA TGTGCCAGCAGCCTAGGACAGGGGCGAAAGAACCCTTTCTTT. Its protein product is CASSLGQGRKNPFF.

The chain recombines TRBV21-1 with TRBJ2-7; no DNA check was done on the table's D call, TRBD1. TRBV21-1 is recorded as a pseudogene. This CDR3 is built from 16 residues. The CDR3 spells CASSRGRKEFSYEQYF. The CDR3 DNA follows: TGTGCCAGCAGCAGGGGGCGAAAGGAGTTCTCCTACGAGCAGTACTTC.

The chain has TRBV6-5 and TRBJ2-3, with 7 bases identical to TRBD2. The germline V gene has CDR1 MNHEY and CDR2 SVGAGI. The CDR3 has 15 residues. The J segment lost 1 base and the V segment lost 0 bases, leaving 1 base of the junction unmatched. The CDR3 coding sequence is TGTGCCAGCAGTTACTCGCTAGCGGGCACAGATACGCAGTATTTT. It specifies CASSYSLAGTDTQYF.

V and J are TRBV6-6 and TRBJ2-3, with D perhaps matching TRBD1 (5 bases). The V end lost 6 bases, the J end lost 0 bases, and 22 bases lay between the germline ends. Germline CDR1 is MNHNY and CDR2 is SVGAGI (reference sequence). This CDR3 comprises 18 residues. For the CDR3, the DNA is TGTGCCAGCAGACGAAGGGGAATTTTAGTCCAGAGCACAGATACGCAGTATTTT. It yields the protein CASRRRGILVQSTDTQYF.

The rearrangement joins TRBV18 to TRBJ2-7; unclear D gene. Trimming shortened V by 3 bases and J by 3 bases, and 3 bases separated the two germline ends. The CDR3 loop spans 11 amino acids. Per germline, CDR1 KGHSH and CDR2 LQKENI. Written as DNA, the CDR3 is TGTGCCAGCTCACCCAACTACGAGCAGTACTTC. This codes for CASSPNYEQYF.

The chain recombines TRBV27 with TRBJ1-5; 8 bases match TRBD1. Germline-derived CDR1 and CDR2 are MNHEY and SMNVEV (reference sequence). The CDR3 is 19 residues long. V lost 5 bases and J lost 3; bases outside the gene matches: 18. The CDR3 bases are TGTGCCAGCAGTCCACGGCTTCATTCCGGGACAGGAAACAATCAGCCCCAGCATTTT. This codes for CASSPRLHSGTGNNQPQHF.

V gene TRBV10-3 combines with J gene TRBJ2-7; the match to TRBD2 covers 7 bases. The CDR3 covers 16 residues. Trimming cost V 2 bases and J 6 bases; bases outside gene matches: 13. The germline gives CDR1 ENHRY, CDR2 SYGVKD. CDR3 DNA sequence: TGTGCCATCAGTGAGAGGAGGAGGGAGGGCCTCGTCGAGCAGTACTTC. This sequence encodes CAISERRREGLVEQYF.

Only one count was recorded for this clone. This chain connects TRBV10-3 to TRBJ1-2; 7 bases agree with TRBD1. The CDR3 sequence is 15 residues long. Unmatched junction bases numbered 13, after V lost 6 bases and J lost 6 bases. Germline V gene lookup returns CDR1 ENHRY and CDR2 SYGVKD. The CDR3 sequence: CAISRQGREWDGYTF. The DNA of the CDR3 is TGTGCCATCAGCAGACAGGGTCGGGAATGGGATGGCTACACCTTC.

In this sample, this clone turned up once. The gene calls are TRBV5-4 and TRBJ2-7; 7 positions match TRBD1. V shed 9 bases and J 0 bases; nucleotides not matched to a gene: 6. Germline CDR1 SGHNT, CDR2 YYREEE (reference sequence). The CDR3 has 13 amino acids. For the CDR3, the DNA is TGTGCCACCTCGGACAGGAGCTCCTACGAGCAGTACTTC. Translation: CATSDRSSYEQYF.

CDR3 in DNA: TGTGCCACCAAAAACAGGGTTGACACTGAAGCTTTCTTT. Protein sequence: CATKNRVDTEAFF. The chain employs TRBV19 and TRBJ1-1, with D maybe TRBD1 (6 bases). Germline V gives CDR1 LNHDA, CDR2 SQIVND (reference sequence). CDR3 size: 13 residues. Trimming stripped 10 bases from V and 3 bases from J, with 15 bases between.

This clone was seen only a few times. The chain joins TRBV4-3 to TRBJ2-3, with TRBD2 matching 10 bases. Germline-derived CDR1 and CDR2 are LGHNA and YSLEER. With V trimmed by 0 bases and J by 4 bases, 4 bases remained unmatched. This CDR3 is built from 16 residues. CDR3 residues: CASSQDLAGVSDTQYF. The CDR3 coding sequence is TGCGCCAGCAGCCAAGATCTAGCGGGAGTCTCAGATACGCAGTATTTT.

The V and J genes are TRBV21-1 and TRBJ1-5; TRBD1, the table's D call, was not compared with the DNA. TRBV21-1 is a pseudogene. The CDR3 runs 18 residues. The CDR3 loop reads CASSTTLENRLPNQPQHF. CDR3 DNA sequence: TGTGCCAGCAGCACCACTCTGGAGAACAGGCTCCCTAATCAGCCCCAGCATTTT.

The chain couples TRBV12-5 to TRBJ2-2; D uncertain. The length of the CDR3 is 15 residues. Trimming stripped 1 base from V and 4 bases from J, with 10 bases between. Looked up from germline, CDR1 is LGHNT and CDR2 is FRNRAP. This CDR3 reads CASGLDPYGTGELFF. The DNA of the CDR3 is TGTGCTAGTGGTTTGGACCCGTACGGCACCGGGGAGCTGTTTTTT.

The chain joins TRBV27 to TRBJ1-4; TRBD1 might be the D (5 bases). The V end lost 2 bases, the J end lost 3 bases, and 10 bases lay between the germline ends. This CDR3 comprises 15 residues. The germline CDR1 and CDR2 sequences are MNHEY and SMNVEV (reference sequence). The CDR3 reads CASSLKGMSNEKLFF. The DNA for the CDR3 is TGTGCCAGCAGTTTAAAGGGGATGTCTAATGAAAAACTGTTTTTT.

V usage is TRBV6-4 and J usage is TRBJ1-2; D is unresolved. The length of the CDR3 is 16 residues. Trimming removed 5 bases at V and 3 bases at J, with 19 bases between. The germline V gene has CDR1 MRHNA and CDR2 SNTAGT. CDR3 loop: CASSPDWRPLHYGYTF. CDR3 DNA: TGTGCCAGCAGTCCGGATTGGAGGCCTCTCCACTATGGCTACACCTTC.

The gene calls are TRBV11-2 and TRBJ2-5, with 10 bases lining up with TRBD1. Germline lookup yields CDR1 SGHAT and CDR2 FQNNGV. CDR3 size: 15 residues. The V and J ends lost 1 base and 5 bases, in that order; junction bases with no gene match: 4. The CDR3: CASSLGQGAGETQYF. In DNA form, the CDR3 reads TGTGCCAGCAGCTTAGGACAGGGGGCTGGGGAGACCCAGTACTTC.

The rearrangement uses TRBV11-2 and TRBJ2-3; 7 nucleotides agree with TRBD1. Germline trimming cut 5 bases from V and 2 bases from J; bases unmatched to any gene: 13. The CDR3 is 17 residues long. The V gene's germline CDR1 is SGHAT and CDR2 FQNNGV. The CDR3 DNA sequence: TGTGCCAGCAGCAGGCCCCGTGACAGGGTCAACACAGATACGCAGTATTTT. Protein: CASSRPRDRVNTDTQYF.